Following are 27 T cell receptor beta chains from one sample sequenced in a study of identical twins (dated by TCRdb to between 2015 and 2016). The method behind the library was 5' RACE. Sequencing relied on an Illumina HiSeq 2000. TCRdb reworked the public reads: Q25 trimming with fastp, MiXCR clone assembly, productive beta chains retained. Here each entry gathers all rows of one CDR3 protein and keeps the most common genes and DNA. The sample profile shows approximately 470,000 distinct CDR3 sequences; more than 13% of them were found once. The ten largest make up around 0.52% of the sample. These data were also reused for a study on yellow fever vaccine responses in identical twins.

Sequencing was performed on CD4+ T cells sorted from blood. Receptors were obtained from a woman younger than 30 in good health.

This clonotype has ten or more counts. The gene calls are TRBV5-1 and TRBJ2-2; D is possibly TRBD2 (6 bases). With 7 bases removed from V and 7 bases from J, the gap between germline ends came to 17 bases. The CDR3 is 14 amino acids. Germline assignment: CDR1 SGHRS and CDR2 YFSETQ. In DNA, the CDR3 is TGCGCCAGCTTTGGGTCGGGAGTCATCGGGGAGCTGTTTTTT. It codes for CASFGSGVIGELFF.

The J gene is TRBJ2-5, the V gene TRBV2; D is tentatively TRBD1 or TRBD2 (7 bases each). Germline loops: CDR1 SNHLY, CDR2 FYNNEI. Deletions cut 8 bases from V and 5 bases from J, with 18 bases between. The length of the CDR3 is 14 residues. The CDR3 nucleotides are TGTGCCAGCGGCCTCAGACAGGGAGGGGAGACCCAGTACTTC. Encoded protein: CASGLRQGGETQYF.

This clonotype was detected only a few times. The J gene is TRBJ2-2, the V gene TRBV7-2; D not resolved. V was pared by 1 base and J by 7 bases, with 19 bases between. CDR1 and CDR2 (germline): SGHTA, FQGNSA. There are 17 residues in the CDR3. Written as DNA, the CDR3 is TGTGCCAGCAGCTTAGGGAGCCTAGGCAATTGGATCGGGGAGCTGTTTTTT. Amino acids: CASSLGSLGNWIGELFF.

A few counts support this clonotype. The V and J genes are TRBV21-1 and TRBJ2-1; TRBD2, the table's D call, lacks a check against the DNA. TRBV21-1 is described as a pseudogene. This CDR3 is built from 16 residues. The CDR3 DNA sequence: TGTGCCAGCAGCAAAGGGACTAGGACGGCCTACAATGAGCAGTTCTTC. It encodes CASSKGTRTAYNEQFF.

V gene TRBV6-5 combines with J gene TRBJ2-5, with unresolved D. The CDR3 has 11 amino acids. Trimming cost V 6 bases and J 4 bases, with 6 bases left between them. Germline V gives CDR1 MNHEY, CDR2 SVGAGI. The CDR3: CASRGSETQYF. CDR3 DNA sequence: TGTGCCAGCAGGGGGTCAGAGACCCAGTACTTC.

The gene calls are TRBV27 and TRBJ1-2; 7 nucleotides match TRBD1. This CDR3 is built from 14 residues. Germline V CDR1 and CDR2: MNHEY, SMNVEV (reference sequence). The V segment lost 5 bases and the J segment 11 bases; nucleotides outside the gene matches: 14. In DNA, the CDR3 is TGTGCCAGCAGTCCTCCGGGGACAGCCGTGAGATACACCTTC. The encoded protein is CASSPPGTAVRYTF.

The chain links TRBV12-5 to TRBJ2-1; 11 bases match TRBD2. Germline values: CDR1 LGHNT, CDR2 FRNRAP. The CDR3 contains 15 residues. V lost 5 bases, J lost 3 bases, and 3 bases stayed unmatched. CDR3 DNA sequence: TGTGCTAGTGGTCCCGGACTAGCGGGCTACAATGAGCAGTTCTTC. It yields the protein CASGPGLAGYNEQFF.

The chain uses TRBV29-1 and TRBJ2-7; D unresolved. The V and J ends lost 5 bases and 1 base respectively, with 9 bases between them. CDR1 is SQVTM, CDR2 ANQGSEA, per germline. The CDR3 runs 12 residues. CDR3 DNA: TGCAGCGTTACTGGATCTTCCTACGAGCAGTACTTC. Its translation: CSVTGSSYEQYF.

The table lists this clonotype with a few counts. This chain joins TRBV7-9 and TRBJ2-3; D perhaps matches TRBD2 (6 bases). Germline loops: CDR1 SEHNR, CDR2 FQNEAQ (reference sequence). The CDR3 is made up of 15 amino acids. V lost 1 base and J lost 1, with 9 bases in between. In nucleotides, the CDR3 is TGTGCCAGCAGCTTAGGGACTACTCGCACAGATACGCAGTATTTT. This translates into CASSLGTTRTDTQYF.

This clonotype was seen repeatedly, ten times or more. The rearrangement uses TRBV3-1 and TRBJ2-3, with a possible D match to TRBD2 (5 bases). Germline V gene sequence: CDR1 LGHDT, CDR2 YNNKEL (reference sequence). This CDR3 region has 16 residues. V was shortened by 7 bases and J by 0 bases, with 17 bases between the two germline ends. In DNA, the CDR3 is TGTGCCAGCACCGAAAGAGGGCCTGCTAGCACAGATACGCAGTATTTT. Protein sequence: CASTERGPASTDTQYF.

The V gene is TRBV5-1, the J gene TRBJ2-6, with 13 positions matching TRBD2. The CDR3 sequence is 18 residues long. Germline V gives CDR1 SGHRS, CDR2 YFSETQ. Trimming cost V 3 bases and J 0 bases; bases outside gene matches: 3. This CDR3 is CASSWTSGGLSGANVLTF. DNA for the CDR3: TGCGCCAGCAGCTGGACTAGCGGGGGCCTCTCTGGGGCCAACGTCCTGACTTTC.

This clonotype was seen only a few times. The chain's CDR3 is CASKRGGPYNEQFF. CDR3 bases: TGTGCCAGCAAGCGGGGGGGGCCCTACAATGAGCAGTTCTTC. The chain combines TRBV28 with TRBJ2-1, with 10 nucleotides matching TRBD2. Germline V gene lookup returns CDR1 MDHEN and CDR2 SYDVKM. This CDR3 is 14 amino acids long. The junction had 2 bases not matched to a gene; V was cut back by 7 bases and J by 2 bases.

A few counts support this clonotype. CDR3 sequence (DNA): TGTGCCAGCAGTTTGGTCCCGGGACAGGGTAGCGAGCAGTACTTC. Protein sequence: CASSLVPGQGSEQYF. The chain couples TRBV28 to TRBJ2-7, with 9 positions matching TRBD1. The CDR3 is made up of 15 amino acids. The germline gives CDR1 MDHEN, CDR2 SYDVKM. Trimming removed 3 bases from V and 6 bases from J; junction bases left unmatched: 9. The whole variable domain, remainder taken from reference TRBV28 and TRBJ2-7, is DVKVTQSSRYLVKRTGEKVFLECVQDMDHENMFWYRQDPGLGLRLIYFSYDVKMKEKGDIPEGYSVSREKKERFSLILESASTNQTSMYLCASSLVPGQGSEQYFGPGTRLTVT.

In this sample, this clonotype turned up a few times. This rearrangement joins TRBV6-5 to TRBJ2-5; the match to TRBD2 covers 8 bases. The V and J ends lost 0 bases and 5 bases, in that order; junction bases with no gene match: 5. The CDR3 runs to 15 residues. Per the germline V gene, CDR1 is MNHEY and CDR2 is SVGAGI. CDR3 sequence reads: CASSYSRVAGETQYF. Here the CDR3 DNA reads TGTGCCAGCAGTTACTCGAGAGTAGCGGGGGAGACCCAGTACTTC.

This chain links TRBV29-1 with TRBJ2-7; weak D call: TRBD1 (6 bases). CDR1 SQVTM and CDR2 ANQGSEA come from the germline V gene. V dropped 5 bases and J dropped 6 bases, with 17 bases sitting between them. The CDR3 has 13 amino acids. CDR3 residues: CSVRVGVRGEQYF. In DNA form, the CDR3 reads TGCAGCGTTCGAGTGGGAGTCAGGGGCGAGCAGTACTTC.

This chain joins TRBV19 and TRBJ1-1, with 11 nucleotides matching TRBD1. Germline V lookup: CDR1 LNHDA, CDR2 SQIVND (reference sequence). The CDR3 runs to 16 residues. After removal of 6 bases from V and 1 base from J, the junction contained 7 bases not matched to a gene. The CDR3 bases are TGTGCCAGTAGGGACAGGGGGCTCGGGAAGAACACTGAAGCTTTCTTT. It specifies CASRDRGLGKNTEAFF.

In this sample, this clonotype turned up a few times. The V and J genes are TRBV20-1 and TRBJ1-3; D remains unclear. CDR3 length equals 13 residues. Germline-derived CDR1 and CDR2 are DFQATT and SNEGSKA (reference sequence). With 1 base removed from V and 4 bases from J, the gap between germline ends came to 8 bases. This chain's CDR3 is CSARVGYGNTIYF. In nucleotides, the CDR3 is TGCAGTGCTAGAGTGGGGTACGGAAACACCATATATTTT.

This clonotype was counted a few times. This sequence joins TRBV11-2 and TRBJ2-5; D uncertain. The CDR3 totals 13 residues. V shed 3 bases and J shed 4 bases, with 9 bases lying between them. In germline, CDR1 is SGHAT, CDR2 FQNNGV. The CDR3 is CASSFIRAETQYF. In DNA, the CDR3 is TGTGCCAGCAGCTTTATCCGGGCAGAGACCCAGTACTTC.

This clonotype was observed many times. The rearrangement joins TRBV7-2 to TRBJ1-1; D ambiguous. This CDR3 has 15 residues. Per the germline V gene, CDR1 is SGHTA and CDR2 is FQGNSA. The V end lost 1 base, the J end lost 0 bases, and 9 bases lay between the germline ends. In DNA form, the CDR3 reads TGTGCCAGCAGCTTAGGTGTGGCTTTGAACACTGAAGCTTTCTTT. This encodes CASSLGVALNTEAFF.

This clonotype showed up just a few times. This rearrangement joins TRBV18 to TRBJ2-5; 11 bases agree with TRBD2. This CDR3 is built from 16 residues. Trimming removed 3 bases from V and 5 bases from J; junction bases left unmatched: 8. Germline V gene sequence: CDR1 KGHSH, CDR2 LQKENI. The CDR3 sequence is CASSPTSGARGETQYF. DNA of the CDR3: TGTGCCAGCTCACCGACTAGCGGGGCCAGAGGGGAGACCCAGTACTTC. The variable domain in full, completed from reference TRBV18 and TRBJ2-5, reads NAGVMQNPRHLVRRRGQEARLRCSPMKGHSHVYWYRQLPEEGLKFMVYLQKENIIDESGMPKERFSAEFPKEGPSILRIQQVVRGDSAAYFCASSPTSGARGETQYFGPGTRLLVL.

The rearrangement links TRBV27 to TRBJ2-7; no clear D. Trimming removed 5 bases from V and 0 bases from J, with 8 bases in between. This CDR3 spans 13 amino acids. The V gene's germline CDR1 is MNHEY and CDR2 SMNVEV (reference sequence). The CDR3 nucleotides read TGTGCCAGCAGTCCCCGACTCTCCTACGAGCAGTACTTC. It translates to CASSPRLSYEQYF.

The chain uses TRBV5-6 and TRBJ2-7; possibly TRBD2 for D (6 bases). The CDR3 sequence is 19 residues long. Deletions cut 4 bases from V and 0 bases from J, with 26 bases between. Germline-derived CDR1 and CDR2 are SGHDT and YYEEEE. CDR3 DNA: TGTGCCAGCAGCCACACCGGTACAGGAGCGACGGGAGCCTCCTACGAGCAGTACTTC. This encodes CASSHTGTGATGASYEQYF.

This clonotype was detected only a few times. This rearrangement joins TRBV4-2 to TRBJ2-2; 11 bases agree with TRBD2. The V and J ends lost 0 bases and 7 bases, in that order; junction bases with no gene match: 1. The germline CDR1 and CDR2 sequences are LGHNA and YNFKEQ. The CDR3 runs to 15 residues. The CDR3 bases are TGTGCCAGCAGCCAAGATAGCGGGGGGGGCGGGGAGCTGTTTTTT. Its protein product is CASSQDSGGGGELFF.

With regard to this clonotype: The junction shows a germline mismatch at one end, possibly a read error. In DNA, the CDR3 is TGCGGTGCTAATCTCCTTGTGACATTGGGTTCACCCCTCCACTTT. Residues: CGANLLVTLGSPLHF. J is TRBJ1-6 and V is TRBV20-1; D not resolved. This CDR3 is built from 15 residues. The germline gives CDR1 DFQATT, CDR2 SNEGSKA (reference sequence).

This clonotype was recorded many times. The V gene is TRBV5-5, the J gene TRBJ2-1; 7 nucleotides match TRBD1. Germline assignment: CDR1 SGHKS and CDR2 YYEKEE (reference sequence). CDR3 length: 16 residues. V gave up 0 bases and J gave up 2 bases; unmatched junction bases: 5. The DNA of the CDR3 is TGTGCCAGCAGCTTGGTCTGGACAGGCACCTACAATGAGCAGTTCTTC. Encoded protein: CASSLVWTGTYNEQFF.

This clonotype was seen at least ten times. The chain couples TRBV6-5 to TRBJ2-7, with 7 bases identical to TRBD2. The CDR3 runs to 15 residues. V lost 0 bases to trimming and J lost 3 bases; unmatched junction nucleotides: 5. The germline gives CDR1 MNHEY, CDR2 SVGAGI. CDR3 region: CASSYSRLANYEQYF. CDR3 sequence (DNA): TGTGCCAGCAGTTACTCGAGACTAGCTAACTACGAGCAGTACTTC.

This clonotype was observed a few times. The chain is built from TRBV7-9 and TRBJ1-4; D is possibly TRBD1 (5 bases). V was shortened by 4 bases and J by 1 base, with 16 bases between the two germline ends. In germline, CDR1 is SEHNR, CDR2 FQNEAQ (reference sequence). The CDR3 consists of 17 residues. Here the CDR3 reads CASSYVLGAGTNEKLFF. In nucleotides, the CDR3 is TGTGCCAGCAGCTACGTCCTTGGGGCAGGAACTAATGAAAAACTGTTTTTT.